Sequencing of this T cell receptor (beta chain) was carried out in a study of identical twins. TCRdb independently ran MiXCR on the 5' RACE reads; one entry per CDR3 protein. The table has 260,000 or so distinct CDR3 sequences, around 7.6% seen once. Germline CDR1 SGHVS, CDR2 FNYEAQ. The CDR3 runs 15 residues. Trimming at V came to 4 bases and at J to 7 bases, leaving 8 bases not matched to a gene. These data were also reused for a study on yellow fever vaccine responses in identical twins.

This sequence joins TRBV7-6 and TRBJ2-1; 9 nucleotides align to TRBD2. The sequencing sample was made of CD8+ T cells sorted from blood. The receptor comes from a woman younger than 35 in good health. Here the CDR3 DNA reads TGTGCCAGCAGCTCGGGACTAGCAGTCCCAAATGAGCAGTTCTTC. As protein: CASSSGLAVPNEQFF.